This passage covers 21 T cell receptor beta chains from one sample sequenced in a study of CD8+ T cells in alopecia areata. RNA extraction was followed by reverse transcription into cDNA, which acted as the sequencing template. Using immunoSEQ multiplex PCR, the repertoire was profiled, and TCRdb retains in-frame clones only, with some absent. The sample includes 90,000 to 130,000 clones, approximately 61% of them seen just once. The sample comprised NKG2D-low CD8+ T cells sorted from blood. Receptor source: a human donor with alopecia areata.

This rearrangement joins TRBV27 to TRBJ2-2, with a possible D match to TRBD2 (6 bases). Trimming removed 4 bases at V and 2 bases at J, with 8 bases between. CDR1 and CDR2 (germline): MNHEY, SMNVEV (reference sequence). The CDR3 runs 14 residues. The CDR3 sequence: CASSSGLNTGELFF. The CDR3 nucleotides read TGTGCCAGCAGTTCGGGACTCAACACCGGGGAGCTGTTTTTT.

This clone was found a few times. This sequence joins TRBV27 and TRBJ2-5; TRBD2 might be the D (6 bases). The CDR3 is 13 amino acids. V was clipped by 8 bases and J by 0 bases, with 10 bases between them. Germline CDR1 and CDR2: MNHEY and SMNVEV (reference sequence). As DNA, the CDR3 is TGTGCCAGCTCGGGGGATCACCAAGAGACCCAGTACTTC. Translated: CASSGDHQETQYF.

This clone was observed a few times. V usage is TRBV7-9 and J usage is TRBJ2-5, with 7 nucleotides matching TRBD1. This CDR3 has 14 residues. V gave up 5 bases and J gave up 5 bases; unmatched junction bases: 8. CDR1 and CDR2 (germline): SEHNR, FQNEAQ (reference sequence). For the CDR3, the DNA is TGTGCCAGCAGCCGAACAGGGGTGAGGGAGACCCAGTACTTC. It encodes CASSRTGVRETQYF.

V usage is TRBV29-1 and J usage is TRBJ1-1, with a weak D call TRBD1 (5 bases). Deletions cut 7 bases from V and 7 bases from J, with 16 bases between. There are 12 residues in the CDR3. Germline V gives CDR1 SQVTM, CDR2 ANQGSEA. CDR3 region: CSAGSNAGEAFF. CDR3 nucleotides: TGCAGCGCAGGGTCAAACGCGGGTGAAGCTTTCTTT. The full variable domain, rest sourced from reference TRBV29-1 and TRBJ1-1, is SAVISQKPSRDICQRGTSLTIQCQVDSQVTMMFWYRQQPGQSLTLIATANQGSEATYESGFVIDKFPISRPNLTFSTLTVSNMSPEDSSIYLCSAGSNAGEAFFGQGTRLTVV.

V usage is TRBV5-4 and J usage is TRBJ2-7; D is ambiguous. This CDR3 spans 15 amino acids. With 0 bases removed from V and 0 bases from J, the gap between germline ends came to 10 bases. Germline CDR1 SGHNT, CDR2 YYREEE (reference sequence). CDR3 region: CASSLAAAHSYEQYF. For the CDR3, the DNA is TGTGCCAGCAGCTTGGCGGCAGCCCACTCCTACGAGCAGTACTTC.

This clone was picked up a small number of times. V usage is TRBV5-1 and J usage is TRBJ2-1; the D gene is possibly TRBD2 (5 bases). Trimming shortened V by 4 bases and J by 4 bases, and 15 bases separated the two germline ends. CDR3 length: 15 amino acids. Germline CDR1 SGHRS, CDR2 YFSETQ. The CDR3 here is CASSLTRFGYNEQFF. CDR3 bases: TGCGCCAGCAGCCTCACTAGATTCGGATACAATGAGCAGTTCTTC.

The chain couples TRBV6-5 to TRBJ1-5, with 8 bases matching TRBD1. CDR3 length: 16 amino acids. Trimming removed 0 bases from V and 3 bases from J; junction bases left unmatched: 4. Germline V gene data show CDR1 as MNHEY and CDR2 as SVGAGI. CDR3 amino acids: CASSYSGTGNNQPQHF. As DNA, the CDR3 is TGTGCCAGCAGTTACTCCGGGACAGGTAACAATCAGCCCCAGCATTTT.

The sample holds a few counts of this clone. The V call is TRBV28, the J call TRBJ2-7; D unresolved. V was pared by 4 bases and J by 9 bases, with 10 bases between. The CDR3 loop spans 11 amino acids. CDR1 is MDHEN and CDR2 is SYDVKM in the germline V gene. CDR3 sequence (DNA): TGTGCCAGCAGTTCTCTGGCTCGGCAGTACTTC. Translated, it gives CASSSLARQYF. Full variable domain (outside the CDR3, taken from reference TRBV28 and TRBJ2-7): DVKVTQSSRYLVKRTGEKVFLECVQDMDHENMFWYRQDPGLGLRLIYFSYDVKMKEKGDIPEGYSVSREKKERFSLILESASTNQTSMYLCASSSLARQYFGPGTRLTVT.

V usage is TRBV10-3 and J usage is TRBJ2-7; D is possibly TRBD1 (5 bases). The CDR3 is 14 amino acids. CDR1 and CDR2 from the germline V gene are ENHRY and SYGVKD. V was clipped by 2 bases and J by 5 bases, with 13 bases between them. CDR3 coding DNA: TGTGCCATCAGTGAGATTCCAGGGATGGACGAGCAGTACTTC. Protein: CAISEIPGMDEQYF.

The rearrangement links TRBV2 to TRBJ1-5; TRBD1 might be the D (6 bases). The CDR3 extends over 15 amino acids. V was trimmed by 8 bases and J by 1 base, leaving 15 bases between them. Germline V gene data show CDR1 as SNHLY and CDR2 as FYNNEI. The DNA of the CDR3 is TGTGCCAGCCAGGGCCAGGGGATGAGCAATCAGCCCCAGCATTTT. Protein sequence: CASQGQGMSNQPQHF. The variable domain in full, with the rest retrieved from reference TRBV2 and TRBJ1-5, is EPEVTQTPSHQVTQMGQEVILRCVPISNHLYFYWYRQILGQKVEFLVSFYNNEISEKSEIFDDQFSVERPDGSNFTLKIRSTKLEDSAMYFCASQGQGMSNQPQHFGDGTRLSIL.

As regards this clone: Since the CDR3 does not end with the conserved phenylalanine or tryptophan, this likely comes from a read error. This chain links TRBV15 with TRBJ2-4; D uncertain. Trimming left V 0 bases short and J 3 bases short, with 12 bases between. Looked up from germline, CDR1 is LNHNV and CDR2 is YYDKDF (reference sequence). The CDR3 spans 16 residues. The CDR3 region has the DNA TGTGCCACCAGCAGAGATTCCGGGCGGAACAAAAACATTCAGTACTAC. Protein: CATSRDSGRNKNIQYY.

This chain connects TRBV14 to TRBJ2-7; D may correspond to TRBD1 or TRBD2 (5 bases each). Per the germline V gene, CDR1 is SGHDN and CDR2 is FVKESK. The V end lost 4 bases, the J end lost 3 bases, and 13 bases lay between the germline ends. This CDR3 comprises 14 residues. This chain's CDR3 is CASSPRGASYEQYF. DNA for the CDR3: TGTGCCAGCAGCCCAAGAGGGGCTAGCTACGAGCAGTACTTC.

The chain is built from TRBV6-5 and TRBJ2-3, with a possible D match to TRBD1 (6 bases). Between the trimmed V and J ends, which lost 6 bases and 6 bases, there was a span of 13 bases. The V gene's germline CDR1 is MNHEY and CDR2 SVGAGI. This CDR3 region has 13 residues. In DNA form, the CDR3 reads TGTGCCAGCAGCCCCGACAGGTTTGATACGCAGTATTTT. Its protein is CASSPDRFDTQYF.

The CDR3 DNA follows: TGTGCCAGTAGTCCCTCAATGGACAGGGGGCTCACCTACGAGCAGTACTTC. As protein: CASSPSMDRGLTYEQYF. The chain recombines TRBV19 with TRBJ2-7; 11 bases line up with TRBD1. This CDR3 comprises 17 residues. Trimming cost V 5 bases and J 2 bases; bases outside gene matches: 11. The germline V gene encodes CDR1 LNHDA and CDR2 SQIVND (reference sequence).

CDR3: CASSLGTEVQFF. The CDR3 region has the DNA TGTGCCAGCAGCTTGGGGACAGAAGTGCAGTTCTTC. J is TRBJ2-1 and V is TRBV11-2; 7 bases line up with TRBD1. CDR1 and CDR2 (germline): SGHAT, FQNNGV. The CDR3 spans 12 residues. V gave up 3 bases and J gave up 12 bases; unmatched junction bases: 5.

This clone was recorded only once. The V gene is TRBV7-9, the J gene TRBJ2-1; perhaps TRBD2 as D (6 bases). Germline V gives CDR1 SEHNR, CDR2 FQNEAQ (reference sequence). The length of the CDR3 is 14 residues. Trimming left V 7 bases short and J 10 bases short, with 20 bases between. CDR3 coding DNA: TGTGCCAGCAACCAGATTGGTTGGGCGGGAGAGCAGTTCTTC. Translation gives CASNQIGWAGEQFF.

In its sample, this clone was seen a few times. The CDR3 loop reads CASSTRQGSGELFF. CDR3 DNA: TGTGCCAGCAGCACCCGACAGGGGTCCGGGGAGCTGTTTTTT. The V call is TRBV7-9, the J call TRBJ2-2; 8 nucleotides line up with TRBD1. The CDR3 length is 14 residues. With V trimmed by 5 bases and J by 6 bases, 5 bases remained unmatched. Germline CDR1 and CDR2: SEHNR and FQNEAQ (reference sequence). Complete variable domain (other parts from reference TRBV7-9 and TRBJ2-2): DTGVSQNPRHKITKRGQNVTFRCDPISEHNRLYWYRQTLGQGPEFLTYFQNEAQLEKSRLLSDRFSAERPKGSFSTLEIQRTEQGDSAMYLCASSTRQGSGELFFGEGSRLTVL.

The chain uses TRBV5-4 and TRBJ1-1; D not certain. Per the germline V gene, CDR1 is SGHNT and CDR2 is YYREEE (reference sequence). There are 13 residues in the CDR3. V shed 6 bases and J shed 3 bases, with 12 bases lying between them. The CDR3 nucleotides read TGTGCCAGCACCTCATTGTCGGACACTGAAGCTTTCTTT. Protein product: CASTSLSDTEAFF.

The rearrangement links TRBV29-1 to TRBJ2-7; 11 bases map to TRBD2. Germline values: CDR1 SQVTM, CDR2 ANQGSEA. The V gene end was trimmed by 0 bases and the J gene end by 1 base; junction bases not matched to a gene: 5. The CDR3 has 16 residues. The CDR3 loop reads CSVEDWRTSGSYEQYF. For the CDR3, the DNA is TGCAGCGTTGAAGATTGGCGGACTAGCGGGTCCTACGAGCAGTACTTC.

The chain has TRBV27 and TRBJ2-1; tentatively, D is TRBD1 (7 bases). V gave up 5 bases and J gave up 2 bases, with 16 bases separating them. The germline V gene has CDR1 MNHEY and CDR2 SMNVEV (reference sequence). This CDR3 contains 16 residues. The CDR3 sequence: CASSPLTGRTYNEQFF. In DNA form, the CDR3 reads TGTGCCAGCAGTCCCCTGACAGGGAGGACCTACAATGAGCAGTTCTTC.

The chain combines TRBV27 with TRBJ2-5; 8 bases map to TRBD1. The germline gives CDR1 MNHEY, CDR2 SMNVEV (reference sequence). The CDR3 runs to 13 residues. V shed 1 base, J shed 5 bases, and the junction held 0 bases outside the gene matches. The chain's CDR3 is CASSLWTGETQYF. CDR3 nucleotides: TGTGCCAGCAGTTTATGGACAGGGGAGACCCAGTACTTC.